A single TCR beta chain is shown here with its context. This clone's antigen is unknown. It has no much larger one-base neighbor in the sample; base qualities were not kept. Spanning cysteine to phenylalanine, the CDR3 consists of 12 amino acids. Here the CDR3 DNA is all that survives: 36 bases in frame from base 1. The germline V gene supplies CDR1 MNHEY and CDR2 SVGAGI. V is cut by 6 bases and J by 5 bases, and the space between the germline ends is 10 bases. This entry belongs to a study of Ad26.COV2.S vaccination and SARS-CoV-2 variants (dated by TCRdb to the early 2020s). In terms of the full investigation: Donors in the vaccine arm were drawn from COV1001, a phase I-IIa trial of Ad26.COV2.S in healthy adults that was multicentre, randomized, double-blind and placebo-controlled. Ad26.COV2.S was administered intramuscularly at 5 x 10^10 or 1 x 10^11 viral particles, either as a single shot or as two shots given 56 days apart. Throughout the experiments and outcome assessment, investigators stayed blinded to trial group allocation. The TCR-sequenced set comprised around 30 samples: about 19 Ad26.COV2.S vaccine recipients, 5 placebo recipients and 8 SARS-CoV-2 convalescent individuals. TCRbeta repertoire sequencing served as the tool for gauging how specific and how broad the SARS-CoV-2-reactive T cell receptors were following Ad26.COV2.S vaccination. Trial participants were randomized into five groups of five: low-dose or high-dose Ad26.COV2.S given once or twice, or placebo on both occasions. Findings and caveats that apply to the study as a whole: According to the authors, total T cell responses may have been underestimated by the TCR breadth and depth analyses. Spike-specific TCR breadth was higher in Ad26.COV2.S recipients than in placebo recipients (P = 0.0014). Comparing responses between vaccine doses or regimens was not something the study was powered to do. Vaccine and placebo recipients had similar non-spike TCR breadth, a finding consistent with the vaccine containing only spike. After vaccination, substantial breadth of spike-specific CD8+ and CD4+ T cell responses was reported.

The immunoSEQ Assay was the method used to sequence TCRbeta CDR3 regions. After extraction, genomic DNA underwent amplification by bias-controlled multiplex PCR, followed by high-throughput sequencing. Turning to the authors' computational methods: To quantify the absolute abundance of every unique TCRbeta CDR3 region, sequences were collapsed and filtered. Usable DNA was measured by amplifying reference genes present in all nucleated cells, and TCRbeta template counts were normalized to that usable DNA to estimate T cell fraction. Repertoire TCRs were annotated as SARS-CoV-2-specific when V gene, CDR3 amino acid sequence and J gene were exactly matched to a known reactive TCR set. MIRA supplied the reference SARS-CoV-2 TCR set, which was filtered for enrichment in COVID-19-positive ImmuneCODE repertoires so that public or cross-reactive TCRs were removed. Using the MIRA antigens, annotated TCRs were further analysed by specific ORF or by position within an ORF. Depth was the summed frequency of annotated unique rearrangements, while breadth was defined as annotated unique rearrangements over total unique productive rearrangements. TCR breadth was compared between groups using two-sided Wilcoxon rank-sum tests. TCRdb mirrors the immuneACCESS table, restricted to in-frame sequences. Some clones are absent from its copies; in checked studies, under half trace to an unresolved V gene, and the reason for the others is unknown. That table furnishes V, J and clone size, whereas the DNA furnished D and trimming. In all, the sample holds 430,000 or so clones, and 89% of those were seen once. Of the sample, about 2.7% falls within the top ten clones.

The treatment or condition label here, explained by the study, means: around 19 received Ad26.COV2.S at low or high dose, single or two shots; about five received placebo; per-sample allocation not given. For vaccine and placebo recipients, the sequenced repertoires came from samples collected on day 63 after the first injection. Cohort 1b enrolled around 24 adults aged 18-55 years at a single site in Boston, USA, between 29 July and 7 August 2020. As a vaccine, Ad26.COV2.S was a replication-incompetent adenovirus type 26 vector that expressed a prefusion-stabilized SARS-CoV-2 spike protein derived from the original Wuhan strain.

The sequenced sample was peripheral blood, obtained in a trial of Ad26.COV2.S vaccine versus placebo. The rearrangement combines TRBV6-5 with TRBJ2-5; the D gene identity is not certain. The clonotype was recovered from a person aged 18-60 years who received the Ad26.COV2.S COVID-19 vaccine or a placebo. The CDR3 loop reads CASRSVWETQYF. The bases read TGTGCCAGCAGGTCCGTTTGGGAGACCCAGTACTTC.